The rows below give T cell receptor beta chains drawn from one sample of a study of blood T cell repertoires in COVID-19. TCRdb's copy holds only in-frame clones and misses some; the assay was immunoSEQ multiplex PCR. The sample includes about 170,000 clones, approximately 87% of them seen just once. Sequenced input: PBMCs or T cells enriched from blood (not recorded which). Receptors originate from a woman in her forties or fifties who had recovered from COVID-19. CDR3s include the opening cysteine and the closing phenylalanine or tryptophan. D genes are given only for firm matches. Not every row has a clone size; where given, it reads once, few, many or a size class.

cdr3_length,clone_size,j_call,d_call,v_call,cdr3_nt,cdr3_aa
15,.,TRBJ2-2,TRBD2,TRBV2,TGTGCCAGCAGTGGGGTAGCGGGCAACACCGGGGAGCTGTTTTTT,CASSGVAGNTGELFF
15,once,TRBJ1-1,TRBD1,TRBV2,TGTGCCAGCAGGAGGACAGGGGTACGGAACACTGAAGCTTTCTTT,CASRRTGVRNTEAFF
15,.,TRBJ1-5,TRBD1,TRBV6-5,TGTGCCAGCACGATACGACAGGGTGCTAATCAGCCCCAGCATTTT,CASTIRQGANQPQHF
17,.,TRBJ2-1,TRBD1,TRBV5-1,TGCGCCAGCAGCCCATTCAGGACAGGGAACTCCTACAATGAGCAGTTCTTC,CASSPFRTGNSYNEQFF
15,.,TRBJ1-4,TRBD1,TRBV27,TGTGCCAGCAGTTCCTCGACAGGGGGAAATGAAAAACTGTTTTTT,CASSSSTGGNEKLFF
12,few,TRBJ1-1,.,TRBV7-3,TGTGCCAGCAGCTTACTTAACACTGAAGCTTTCTTT,CASSLLNTEAFF
15,.,TRBJ2-3,TRBD2,TRBV7-2,TGTGCCAGCACCGTAGCGGGAGTACTCGTCGATACGCAGTATTTT,CASTVAGVLVDTQYF
16,.,TRBJ1-5,TRBD1,TRBV19,TGTGCCAGTAGTATCCGCCAGGGGGTATGGCATCAGCCCCAGCATTTT,CASSIRQGVWHQPQHF
11,once,TRBJ1-1,.,TRBV28,TGTGCCAGCAGTTTACCAACTGAAGCTTTCTTT,CASSLPTEAFF
14,once,TRBJ1-5,TRBD1,TRBV6-5,TGTGCCACCGTGGACAGGGCGGTGAATCAGCCCCAGCATTTT,CATVDRAVNQPQHF
12,.,TRBJ2-1,.,TRBV12-3/TRBV12-4,TGTGCCAGCAGTTTTCAGTCGTGGGAGCAGTTCTTC,CASSFQSWEQFF